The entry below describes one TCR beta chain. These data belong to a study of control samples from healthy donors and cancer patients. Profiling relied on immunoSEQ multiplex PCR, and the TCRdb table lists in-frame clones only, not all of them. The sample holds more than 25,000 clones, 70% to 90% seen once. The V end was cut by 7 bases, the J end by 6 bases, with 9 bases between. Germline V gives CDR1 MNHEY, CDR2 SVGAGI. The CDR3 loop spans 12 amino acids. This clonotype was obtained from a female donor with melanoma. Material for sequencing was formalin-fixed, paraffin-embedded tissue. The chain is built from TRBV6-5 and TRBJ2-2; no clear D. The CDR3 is CASNVWAGELFF. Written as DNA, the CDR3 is TGTGCCAGCAATGTCTGGGCCGGGGAGCTGTTTTTT.